These 8 T cell receptor beta chains share one sample of origin, sequenced in a study of T-cell reconstitution after alpha-beta-depleted transplantation in children. Preparation of the TCRbeta library was carried out with unique molecular identifiers. TCRdb used MiXCR to reprocess the PCR reads, holding one entry per CDR3 protein. The sample lists around 600,000 distinct CDR3 sequences, around 17% occurring once. This material consisted of PBMCs from the stem cell graft donor, taken from the stem cell graft. All receptors come from a human donor who donated a stem cell graft to a child with acute myeloid leukemia.

In this sample, this clonotype turned up once. Possible read error: a much larger clone is one base away. The V and J genes are TRBV5-6 and TRBJ2-3; no firm D call. The CDR3 is 14 residues long. The V and J ends lost 1 base and 3 bases respectively, with 9 bases between them. Germline CDR1 and CDR2: SGHDT and YYEEEE. The CDR3 DNA reads TGTGCCAGCAGCTTGCTTAGGGCAACAGATACGCAGTATTTT. Its protein is CASSLLRATDTQYF. The full variable domain, with the rest looked up from reference TRBV5-6 and TRBJ2-3, is DAGVTQSPTHLIKTRGQQVTLRCSPKSGHDTVSWYQQALGQGPQFIFQYYEEEERQRGNFPDRFSGHQFPNYSSELNVNALLLGDSALYLCASSLLRATDTQYFGPGTRLTVL.

This sequence joins TRBV7-9 and TRBJ2-3; D is uncertain. The CDR3 is 15 residues long. Per the germline V gene, CDR1 is SEHNR and CDR2 is FQNEAQ (reference sequence). The V gene lost 3 bases and the J gene lost 4 bases, with 14 bases spanning the gap. CDR3 amino acids: CASSFTFLTADTQYF. The CDR3 DNA follows: TGTGCCAGCAGCTTTACCTTCCTAACGGCAGATACGCAGTATTTT.

This clonotype has at least ten counts. The chain uses TRBV29-1 and TRBJ2-1; tentatively, D is TRBD2 (6 bases). Trimming shortened V by 1 base and J by 2 bases, and 15 bases separated the two germline ends. CDR3 length equals 16 residues. Germline V lookup: CDR1 SQVTM, CDR2 ANQGSEA. Here the CDR3 reads CSVEVLAVTTYNEQFF. The CDR3, as DNA: TGCAGCGTTGAAGTACTAGCTGTGACCACCTACAATGAGCAGTTCTTC.

This clonotype was picked up many times. V and J are TRBV7-3 and TRBJ2-1; TRBD1 aligns across 9 bases. In germline, CDR1 is SGHTA, CDR2 FQGTGA. The V and J ends lost 5 bases and 2 bases, in that order; junction bases with no gene match: 4. The CDR3 loop spans 15 amino acids. The CDR3 spells CASSPTGGTYNEQFF. In DNA, the CDR3 is TGTGCCAGCAGCCCCACAGGGGGCACCTACAATGAGCAGTTCTTC.

The chain is built from TRBV20-1 and TRBJ2-1; TRBD1 might be the D (5 bases). The CDR3 has 13 residues. V lost 2 bases to trimming and J lost 8 bases, with 13 bases between them. In germline, CDR1 is DFQATT, CDR2 SNEGSKA (reference sequence). CDR3 bases: TGCAGTGCTAGATCGCATCTACAGGATGAGCAGTTCTTC. Translating it yields CSARSHLQDEQFF.

There are many counts of this clonotype. The chain recombines TRBV7-2 with TRBJ2-3; TRBD1 matches at 9 bases. J lost 4 bases, V lost 2 bases, and 4 bases had no gene match. Germline V CDR1 and CDR2: SGHTA, FQGNSA. The CDR3 is 15 amino acids. CDR3 amino acids: CASSLPGQGADTQYF. The CDR3 DNA sequence: TGTGCCAGCAGCTTACCGGGACAGGGAGCAGATACGCAGTATTTT.

This clonotype occurred a few times. The rearrangement links TRBV9 to TRBJ2-3, with D possibly TRBD2 on 5 matching bases. The CDR3 covers 15 residues. V lost 4 bases and J lost 1, with 13 bases in between. CDR1 and CDR2 from the germline V gene are SGDLS and YYNGEE. CDR3 DNA: TGTGCCAGCAGCCCCTCGGACGGGGGCACAGATACGCAGTATTTT. It yields the protein CASSPSDGGTDTQYF.

The genes are TRBV25-1 and TRBJ1-2; 7 nucleotides line up with TRBD1. This CDR3 region has 18 residues. The trim removed 0 bases at V and 5 bases at J, leaving 15 bases unmatched. Germline CDR1 and CDR2: MGHDK and SYGVNS. CDR3: CASSEYFVPSGTAYGYTF. The DNA of the CDR3 is TGTGCCAGCAGTGAATATTTCGTCCCTTCCGGGACAGCGTATGGCTACACCTTC.